This TCR beta chain originates from a study of shared clonotypes between healthy human individuals. Overall study context: Every donor yielded three CD4 naive, three CD4 memory, two CD8 naive and one CD8 memory plate.

Points from the study as a whole: Compared with clonotypes that all four donors shared, non-shared clonotypes had lower generation probabilities.

Division of CD4+ cells produced a CD45RA+ naive subset and a CD45RA-negative memory subset. Here immunoSEQ multiplex PCR was the method, and the copy in TCRdb shows in-frame clones only, minus some. The sample consists of some 2.4 million clones, approximately 93% of them appearing once. The V end was cut by 8 bases, the J end by 1 base, with 15 bases between. The germline V gene has CDR1 MNHNY and CDR2 SVGAGI (reference sequence). This CDR3 spans 15 amino acids. As concerns this clone: Antigen specificity is unknown.

The chain is built from TRBV6-6 and TRBJ2-4; TRBD2 is a possible D gene (5 bases). Sequencing input: naive CD4+ T cells from PBMCs. Subset of the sample: CD45RA+ positively selected. This receptor was obtained from a man between 18 and 29 years old in good health. Some clones in this sample may be carry-over from other donors' samples. The CDR3 protein is CASAPTRGAKNIQYF. CDR3 DNA sequence: TGTGCCAGCGCCCCCACCCGAGGGGCCAAAAACATTCAGTACTTC.